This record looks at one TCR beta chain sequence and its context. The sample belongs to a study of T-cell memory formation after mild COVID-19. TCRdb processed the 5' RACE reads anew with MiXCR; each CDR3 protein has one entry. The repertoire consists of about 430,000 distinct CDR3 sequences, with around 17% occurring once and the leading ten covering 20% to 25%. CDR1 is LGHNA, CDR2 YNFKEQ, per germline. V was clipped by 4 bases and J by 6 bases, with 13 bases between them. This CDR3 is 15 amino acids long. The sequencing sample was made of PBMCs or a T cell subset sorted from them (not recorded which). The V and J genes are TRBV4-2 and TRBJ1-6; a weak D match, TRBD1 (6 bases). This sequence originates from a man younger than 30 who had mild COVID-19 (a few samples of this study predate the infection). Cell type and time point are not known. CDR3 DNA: TGTGCCAGCAGCCGTGGGGGCCTTGTTAATTCACCCCTCCACTTT. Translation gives CASSRGGLVNSPLHF.